The 5 T cell receptor beta chains below all came from one sample that was sequenced in a study of blood T cells in healthy people across ages. The authors ran a second PCR of roughly 6 to 12 cycles using a sample-barcoded 5' primer and a J-beta primer mix. A single record per CDR3 protein comes from TCRdb applying MiXCR to the 5' RACE reads. The sample includes roughly 650,000 distinct CDR3 sequences, about 34% of them seen just once. Input material: blood. Receptors originate from a woman of 80 years or more in good health.

Points on this clonotype: A single base separates this from a much larger clone, so it may be a read error. V and J are TRBV7-3 and TRBJ2-3; D may be TRBD1 (6 bases). Looked up from germline, CDR1 is SGHTA and CDR2 is FQGTGA. The CDR3 runs to 15 residues. CDR3 nucleotides: TGTGTCAGCAGCTTATACAGGGTGATAACAGATACGCAGTATTTT. It is translated as CVSSLYRVITDTQYF. Using reference TRBV7-3 and TRBJ2-3 for the parts outside the CDR3, the full variable domain is GAGVSQTPSNKVTEKGKYVELRCDPISGHTALYWYRQSLGQGPEFLIYFQGTGAADDSGLPNDRFFAVRPEGSVSTLKIQRTERGDSAVYLCVSSLYRVITDTQYFGPGTRLTVL.

Ten or more counts support this clonotype. The chain is built from TRBV7-9 and TRBJ1-1, with D perhaps matching TRBD1 (6 bases). This CDR3 is built from 13 residues. V was pared by 3 bases and J by 10 bases, with 15 bases between. Looked up from germline, CDR1 is SEHNR and CDR2 is FQNEAQ (reference sequence). In nucleotides, the CDR3 is TGTGCCAGCAGCTTTTCTCAGGGGCGCTCAGCTTTCTTT. It yields the protein CASSFSQGRSAFF.

This clonotype was seen many times. The chain combines TRBV15 with TRBJ2-5, with a possible D match to TRBD2 (5 bases). This CDR3 region has 15 residues. CDR1 and CDR2 (germline): LNHNV, YYDKDF (reference sequence). V dropped 0 bases and J dropped 5 bases, with 13 bases sitting between them. The CDR3 spells CATSRERRVGETQYF. The CDR3 DNA sequence: TGTGCCACCAGCAGAGAACGGCGGGTCGGGGAGACCCAGTACTTC.

This clonotype was seen many times. The chain is built from TRBV20-1 and TRBJ2-3; 10 positions match TRBD2. This CDR3 is 15 amino acids long. Germline CDR1 DFQATT, CDR2 SNEGSKA (reference sequence). Trimming at V came to 3 bases and at J to 4 bases, leaving 7 bases not matched to a gene. The CDR3 protein is CSASQKRGGSDTQYF. The CDR3 DNA reads as TGCAGTGCTAGCCAAAAGCGGGGGGGATCAGATACGCAGTATTTT.

This clonotype was detected many times. The chain is built from TRBV5-1 and TRBJ2-7; 11 bases agree with TRBD1. CDR1 and CDR2 from the germline V gene are SGHRS and YFSETQ. The CDR3 has 15 amino acids. V dropped 4 bases and J dropped 2; count of bases not matched to a gene: 5. The CDR3 loop reads CASSAGQGAAYEQYF. The CDR3 nucleotides are TGCGCCAGCAGCGCCGGACAGGGGGCCGCCTACGAGCAGTACTTC.